This TCR beta chain is drawn from a study of blood T cells in healthy people across ages. Study-wide points: Measured against age, TCR beta diversity per million T cells decreased in a roughly linear manner.

The authors ran a second PCR of about 6 to 11 cycles using a sample-barcoded 5' primer and a J-beta primer mix. Per-sample output comprised a minimum of 3 million paired-end reads containing CDR3. TCRdb reprocessed the 5' RACE reads with MiXCR, giving one entry per CDR3 protein. The sample consists of approximately 810,000 distinct CDR3 sequences, roughly 34% of them appearing once. This CDR3 has 14 residues. Germline-derived CDR1 and CDR2 are ENHRY and SYGVKD. The ends lost 11 bases at V and 5 bases at J; junction bases unmatched: 8. Researchers collected approximately 9.9 milliliters of peripheral blood from every single donor. About this clonotype itself: The antigen remains unidentified.

Sequencing was performed on blood. This receptor was taken from a man aged 18-30 years in good health. The V gene is TRBV10-3, the J gene TRBJ1-6; 8 bases map to TRBD1. Here the CDR3 DNA reads TGTGCCTGCACTTGGACAGGGAATAATTCACCCCTCCACTTT. Protein: CACTWTGNNSPLHF.